These T cell receptor beta chains were read from a single sample in a study of shared clonotypes between healthy human individuals. Only in-frame clones appear in the TCRdb table, and some are missing; sequencing was by immunoSEQ multiplex PCR. Altogether under 700,000 clones are present, roughly 96% being singletons, with the ten largest covering approximately 0.12%. The sample taken for sequencing was naive CD8+ T cells sorted from blood. These receptors were collected from a woman aged 25 to 39 in good health. The CDR3 runs from the conserved cysteine through the conserved F or W. A D gene is named only where the DNA matches it firmly. Not all rows give a size; the values are once, few, many and, for expanded clones, a class.

J gene: TRBJ2-7
D gene: NA
V gene: TRBV6-5
clone size: NA
CDR3 protein: CASSSPANSYEQYF
CDR3 DNA: TGTGCCAGCAGTTCTCCCGCGAACTCCTACGAGCAGTACTTC

J gene: TRBJ2-1
D gene: TRBD2
V gene: TRBV2
clone size: once
CDR3 protein: CASSDTAGRINEQFF
CDR3 DNA: TGTGCCAGCAGTGATACAGCGGGAAGGATCAATGAGCAGTTCTTC

J gene: TRBJ2-2
D gene: NA
V gene: TRBV7-8
clone size: NA
CDR3 protein: CASSLGSGELFF
CDR3 DNA: TGTGCCAGCAGCTTAGGTTCCGGGGAGCTGTTTTTT

J gene: TRBJ2-7
D gene: NA
V gene: TRBV10-1
clone size: few
CDR3 protein: CASSGYTDGYEQYF
CDR3 DNA: TGCGCCAGCAGTGGATACACAGACGGTTACGAGCAGTACTTC

J gene: TRBJ2-2
D gene: NA
V gene: TRBV7-3
clone size: NA
CDR3 protein: CASSFGSGELFF
CDR3 DNA: TGTGCCAGCAGCTTTGGGTCTGGGGAGCTGTTTTTT

J gene: TRBJ1-5
D gene: NA
V gene: TRBV2
clone size: NA
CDR3 protein: CASSEAFNNQPQHF
CDR3 DNA: TGTGCCAGCAGTGAAGCGTTCAACAATCAGCCCCAGCATTTT

J gene: TRBJ2-2
D gene: NA
V gene: TRBV7-7
clone size: once
CDR3 protein: CASSSRLAGELFF
CDR3 DNA: TGTGCCAGCAGCTCTCGACTAGCCGGGGAGCTGTTTTTT

J gene: TRBJ2-7
D gene: TRBD2
V gene: TRBV10-2
clone size: NA
CDR3 protein: CASTGLAGRYEQYF
CDR3 DNA: TGCGCCAGCACCGGACTAGCGGGAAGGTACGAGCAGTACTTC

J gene: TRBJ2-3
D gene: NA
V gene: TRBV7-9
clone size: NA
CDR3 protein: CASSLAVVRFGTDTQYF
CDR3 DNA: TGTGCCAGCAGCTTAGCGGTGGTGCGTTTCGGCACAGATACGCAGTATTTT

J gene: TRBJ2-5
D gene: TRBD2
V gene: TRBV27
clone size: NA
CDR3 protein: CASSPLLAGGKQETQYF
CDR3 DNA: TGTGCCAGCAGCCCCTTGCTTGCGGGAGGAAAACAAGAGACCCAGTACTTC

J gene: TRBJ2-7
D gene: TRBD1
V gene: TRBV6-6
clone size: NA
CDR3 protein: CASSYGGQAYEQYF
CDR3 DNA: TGTGCCAGCAGTTACGGCGGACAGGCCTACGAGCAGTACTTC

J gene: TRBJ1-2
D gene: NA
V gene: TRBV27
clone size: NA
CDR3 protein: CASSFSSLYGYTF
CDR3 DNA: TGTGCCAGCAGTTTCTCGTCGCTCTATGGCTACACCTTC

J gene: TRBJ2-1
D gene: TRBD2
V gene: TRBV9
clone size: NA
CDR3 protein: CASSVVGGRQWNEQFF
CDR3 DNA: TGTGCCAGCAGCGTAGTAGGCGGGAGGCAATGGAATGAGCAGTTCTTC

J gene: TRBJ2-1
D gene: NA
V gene: TRBV4-1
clone size: NA
CDR3 protein: CASSQVDQSRDEQFF
CDR3 DNA: TGCGCCAGCAGCCAAGTGGACCAAAGTAGGGATGAGCAGTTCTTC

J gene: TRBJ2-1
D gene: NA
V gene: TRBV10-3
clone size: NA
CDR3 protein: CAIGVEQFF
CDR3 DNA: TGTGCCATCGGGGTAGAGCAGTTCTTC

J gene: TRBJ2-7
D gene: NA
V gene: TRBV7-2
clone size: NA
CDR3 protein: CASSLFLGGAYEQYF
CDR3 DNA: TGTGCCAGCAGCTTGTTTCTAGGCGGGGCCTACGAGCAGTACTTC

J gene: TRBJ2-7
D gene: NA
V gene: TRBV15
clone size: NA
CDR3 protein: CATSRDLSPSSYEQYF
CDR3 DNA: TGTGCCACCAGCAGAGATCTCAGCCCCAGCTCCTACGAGCAGTACTTC

J gene: TRBJ1-5
D gene: NA
V gene: TRBV27
clone size: NA
CDR3 protein: CASGGGSNQPQHF
CDR3 DNA: TGTGCCAGCGGGGGGGGTAGCAATCAGCCCCAGCATTTT

J gene: TRBJ2-7
D gene: NA
V gene: TRBV11-3
clone size: NA
CDR3 protein: CASSLAGDSYEQYF
CDR3 DNA: TGTGCCAGCAGCTTAGCGGGAGACTCCTACGAGCAGTACTTC

J gene: TRBJ2-7
D gene: NA
V gene: TRBV6-6
clone size: NA
CDR3 protein: CASGTGGYEQYF
CDR3 DNA: TGTGCCAGCGGTACAGGTGGGTACGAGCAGTACTTC

J gene: TRBJ2-7
D gene: NA
V gene: TRBV28
clone size: NA
CDR3 protein: CASSLLQGFSYEQYF
CDR3 DNA: TGTGCCAGCAGTTTATTACAGGGCTTCTCCTACGAGCAGTACTTC

J gene: TRBJ2-5
D gene: NA
V gene: TRBV5-1
clone size: NA
CDR3 protein: CASSRTHSLQETQYF
CDR3 DNA: TGCGCCAGCAGCCGGACGCACAGTCTTCAAGAGACCCAGTACTTC

J gene: TRBJ2-5
D gene: TRBD1
V gene: TRBV5-8
clone size: NA
CDR3 protein: CASSRGTGLMETQYF
CDR3 DNA: TGTGCCAGCAGCCGAGGGACAGGGCTAATGGAGACCCAGTACTTC

J gene: TRBJ2-7
D gene: TRBD2
V gene: TRBV2
clone size: NA
CDR3 protein: CASRAGGGYEQYF
CDR3 DNA: TGTGCCAGCAGGGCGGGAGGGGGCTACGAGCAGTACTTC

J gene: TRBJ1-5
D gene: NA
V gene: TRBV7-9
clone size: few
CDR3 protein: CASSLGGPQPQHF
CDR3 DNA: TGTGCCAGCAGCTTGGGCGGGCCTCAGCCCCAGCATTTT

J gene: TRBJ2-7
D gene: NA
V gene: TRBV14
clone size: NA
CDR3 protein: CASSQDHVHSYEQYF
CDR3 DNA: TGTGCCAGCAGCCAAGACCACGTCCACTCCTACGAGCAGTACTTC

J gene: TRBJ1-4
D gene: TRBD1
V gene: TRBV28
clone size: NA
CDR3 protein: CASSSFGTANEKLFF
CDR3 DNA: TGTGCCAGCAGTAGTTTCGGGACAGCTAATGAAAAACTGTTTTTT

J gene: TRBJ1-4
D gene: TRBD1
V gene: TRBV7-9
clone size: NA
CDR3 protein: CASSKGQGIVKLFF
CDR3 DNA: TGTGCCAGCAGCAAGGGACAGGGGATAGTAAAACTGTTTTTT

J gene: TRBJ2-7
D gene: NA
V gene: TRBV5-6
clone size: NA
CDR3 protein: CASSLASGLDEEQYF
CDR3 DNA: TGTGCCAGCAGCTTGGCCTCGGGCCTTGATGAGGAGCAGTACTTC

J gene: TRBJ2-7
D gene: NA
V gene: TRBV7-9
clone size: NA
CDR3 protein: CASSLEGPGSYEQYF
CDR3 DNA: TGTGCCAGCAGCTTAGAGGGGCCCGGCTCCTACGAGCAGTACTTC

J gene: TRBJ2-7
D gene: NA
V gene: TRBV10-3
clone size: NA
CDR3 protein: CAISESGQGYEQYF
CDR3 DNA: TGTGCCATCAGTGAGAGCGGGCAGGGCTACGAGCAGTACTTC